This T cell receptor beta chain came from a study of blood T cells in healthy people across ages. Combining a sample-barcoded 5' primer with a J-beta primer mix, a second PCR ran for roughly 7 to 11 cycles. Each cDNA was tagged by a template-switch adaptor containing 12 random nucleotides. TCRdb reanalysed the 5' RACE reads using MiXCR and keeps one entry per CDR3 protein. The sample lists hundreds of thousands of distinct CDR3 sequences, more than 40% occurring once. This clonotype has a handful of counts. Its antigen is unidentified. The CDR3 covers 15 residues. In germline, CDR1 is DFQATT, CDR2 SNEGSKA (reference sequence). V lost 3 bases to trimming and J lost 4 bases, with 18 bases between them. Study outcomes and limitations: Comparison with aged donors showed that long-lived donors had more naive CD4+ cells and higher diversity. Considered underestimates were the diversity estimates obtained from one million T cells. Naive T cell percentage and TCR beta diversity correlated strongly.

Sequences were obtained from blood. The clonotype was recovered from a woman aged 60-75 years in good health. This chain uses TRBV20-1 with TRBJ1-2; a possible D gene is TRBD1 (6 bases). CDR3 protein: CSASRGSRGGYGYTF. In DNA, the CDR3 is TGCAGTGCTAGCAGGGGCAGCAGGGGTGGCTATGGCTACACCTTC.